The 17 T cell receptor beta chains given below trace back to one sample, sequenced in a study of Ad26.COV2.S vaccination and SARS-CoV-2 variants. Only in-frame clones appear in the TCRdb table, and some are missing; sequencing was by immunoSEQ multiplex PCR. The table has hundreds of thousands of clones, around 89% seen once; the top ten hold around 1.4%. Indicated treatment: around 19 received Ad26.COV2.S at low or high dose, single or two shots; several received placebo; per-sample allocation not given. At day 63 after the first vaccine or placebo injection, samples were drawn. Sequencing was performed on peripheral blood, taken in a trial of Ad26.COV2.S vaccine versus placebo. The origin of the receptors is a person aged 18-65 years who received the Ad26.COV2.S COVID-19 vaccine or a placebo.

The J gene is TRBJ2-2, the V gene TRBV29-1; TRBD1 matches at 9 bases. The CDR3 sequence is 16 residues long. V was pared by 1 base and J by 5 bases, with 8 bases of the junction left unmatched. The V gene's germline CDR1 is SQVTM and CDR2 ANQGSEA. The CDR3 nucleotides read TGCAGCGTTGAAGTCTCGCCGGGACAGGGTACCGGGGAGCTGTTTTTT. Translated: CSVEVSPGQGTGELFF.

The rearrangement joins TRBV3-1 (or the pseudogene TRBV3-2) to TRBJ1-2; tentatively, D is TRBD1 (5 bases). Trimming removed 3 bases at V and 2 bases at J, with 7 bases between. Germline V CDR1 and CDR2: LGHDT, YNNKEL (reference sequence). This CDR3 is 13 amino acids long. CDR3 protein: CASSHRVNYGYTF. The CDR3 DNA reads TGTGCCAGCAGCCACAGGGTGAACTATGGCTACACCTTC.

The chain couples TRBV2 to TRBJ2-2, with a tentative D call TRBD2 (7 bases). The ends were cut back, 3 bases at V and 6 bases at J, with 14 bases in the middle. The CDR3 extends over 15 amino acids. Germline assignment: CDR1 SNHLY and CDR2 FYNNEI. CDR3 coding DNA: TGTGCCAGCAGTGAGGGGGCTAGCGGCCCCGGGGAGCTGTTTTTT. As protein: CASSEGASGPGELFF.

The rearrangement links TRBV25-1 to TRBJ2-2, with 10 bases aligning to TRBD1. Germline V lookup: CDR1 MGHDK, CDR2 SYGVNS. The CDR3 is made up of 16 amino acids. After removal of 4 bases from V and 6 bases from J, the junction contained 8 bases not matched to a gene. CDR3 DNA: TGTGCCAGCAGTGGGCCCGGGACAGGGGTTGCCGGGGAGCTGTTTTTT. This gives the protein CASSGPGTGVAGELFF.

This clone was seen a single time. This chain connects TRBV6-2 or TRBV6-3 to TRBJ2-1, with 9 bases aligning to TRBD2. CDR3 length equals 17 residues. The V gene's germline CDR1 is MNHEY and CDR2 SVGEGT. V was pared by 2 bases and J by 1 base, with 6 bases of the junction left unmatched. CDR3 in amino acids: CASSYGGGAWSYNEQFF. The CDR3 region has the DNA TGTGCCAGCAGTTACGGCGGGGGGGCGTGGTCCTACAATGAGCAGTTCTTC.

The chain couples TRBV7-2 to TRBJ2-7; D ambiguous. Trimming shortened V by 1 base and J by 2 bases, and 6 bases separated the two germline ends. Germline V CDR1 and CDR2: SGHTA, FQGNSA. The CDR3 consists of 13 residues. CDR3 bases: TGTGCCAGCAGCTTAGGGACCCCCTACGAGCAGTACTTC. Its translation is CASSLGTPYEQYF.

The genes are TRBV5-1 and TRBJ2-5; 9 positions agree with TRBD1. J was trimmed by 2 bases and V by 4 bases; bases with no gene match: 3. From germline, CDR1 is SGHRS and CDR2 YFSETQ. The CDR3 spans 14 residues. CDR3 bases: TGCGCCAGCAGCCCACAGGGGGCTCAAGAGACCCAGTACTTC. This codes for CASSPQGAQETQYF.

The count of this clone is one. This chain links TRBV19 with TRBJ1-5; perhaps TRBD1 as D (6 bases). The CDR3 runs to 12 residues. Germline V gene data show CDR1 as LNHDA and CDR2 as SQIVND (reference sequence). V shed 8 bases and J shed 4 bases, with 9 bases lying between them. The CDR3 region is CASGTGNQPQHF. Here the CDR3 DNA reads TGTGCCAGTGGAACAGGGAATCAGCCCCAGCATTTT.

This chain joins TRBV30 and TRBJ1-1; no firm D call. Germline assignment: CDR1 GTSNPN and CDR2 SVGIG (reference sequence). This CDR3 is 12 amino acids long. The ends were cut back, 4 bases at V and 5 bases at J, with 11 bases in the middle. The CDR3: CAWKGGWTEAFF. CDR3 sequence (DNA): TGTGCCTGGAAAGGAGGCTGGACTGAAGCTTTCTTT. The variable domain in full, with the rest retrieved from reference TRBV30 and TRBJ1-1, is SQTIHQWPATLVQPVGSPLSLECTVEGTSNPNLYWYRQAAGRGLQLLFYSVGIGQISSEVPQNLSASRPQDRQFILSSKKLLLSDSGFYLCAWKGGWTEAFFGQGTRLTVV.

This chain connects TRBV6-2 or TRBV6-3 to TRBJ2-7; 8 bases align to TRBD1. J gave up 7 bases and V 1 base, and 15 bases lay outside the gene matches. This CDR3 spans 17 amino acids. The V gene's germline CDR1 is MNHEY and CDR2 SVGEGT. The CDR3 sequence is CASSYFSGQGRPFEQYF. CDR3 nucleotides: TGTGCCAGCAGTTACTTTTCCGGACAGGGAAGACCTTTTGAGCAGTACTTC.

The J gene is TRBJ1-5, the V gene TRBV6-6; TRBD1 matches 7 bases. The CDR3 length is 13 residues. V was pared by 7 bases and J by 3 bases, with 3 bases of the junction left unmatched. CDR1 and CDR2 (germline): MNHNY, SVGAGI (reference sequence). This CDR3 is CASMGTDNQPQHF. CDR3 coding DNA: TGTGCCAGCATGGGGACAGACAATCAGCCCCAGCATTTT.

CDR3 nucleotides: TGTGCCAGCAGTTACTCGGGGGCTTATGGCCTCACCTTC. This codes for CASSYSGAYGLTF. This sequence joins TRBV6-5 and TRBJ1-2; tentative D call: TRBD1 (6 bases). The germline CDR1 and CDR2 sequences are MNHEY and SVGAGI. Trimming removed 0 bases at V and 13 bases at J, with 15 bases between. The CDR3 runs to 13 residues.

The gene calls are TRBV7-6 and TRBJ1-1; 9 bases map to TRBD1. V gave up 4 bases and J gave up 4 bases; unmatched junction bases: 1. Germline V gene data show CDR1 as SGHVS and CDR2 as FNYEAQ. The CDR3 totals 13 residues. CDR3 region: CASSSGQGTEAFF. CDR3 DNA sequence: TGTGCCAGCAGCTCGGGACAGGGCACTGAAGCTTTCTTT.

The CDR3 DNA sequence: TGTGCCAGCAGTTTGTGGGACAGGGCAGATGGCTACACCTTC. Encoded protein: CASSLWDRADGYTF. The V call is TRBV6-5, the J call TRBJ1-2; 9 bases fit TRBD1. This CDR3 is 14 amino acids long. The ends lost 4 bases at V and 6 bases at J; junction bases unmatched: 6. The germline V gene encodes CDR1 MNHEY and CDR2 SVGAGI.

This chain connects TRBV11-2 to TRBJ2-3; 7 bases align to TRBD2. Germline CDR1 SGHAT, CDR2 FQNNGV. The CDR3 consists of 19 residues. The V segment lost 1 base and the J segment 0 bases; nucleotides outside the gene matches: 13. The chain's CDR3 is CASSLAWGGLQPSTDTQYF. The CDR3 region has the DNA TGTGCCAGCAGCTTAGCTTGGGGGGGTTTACAACCTAGCACAGATACGCAGTATTTT.

Details on this clone: Other DNA sequences in the same sample also yield this CDR3. V usage is TRBV3-1 (or the pseudogene TRBV3-2) and J usage is TRBJ2-7; a possible D gene is TRBD1 (6 bases). V was clipped by 4 bases and J by 2 bases, with 6 bases between them. Germline CDR1 reads LGHDT; CDR2 reads YNNKEL (reference sequence). This CDR3 is 12 amino acids long. The CDR3 region has the DNA TGTGCCAGCAGCCGGGACACCTACGAGCAGTACTTC. This translates into CASSRDTYEQYF.

The V gene is TRBV5-6, the J gene TRBJ2-2; 7 nucleotides match TRBD2. V was clipped by 8 bases and J by 3 bases; unmatched bases: 13. This CDR3 has 16 amino acids. Germline V gene data show CDR1 as SGHDT and CDR2 as YYEEEE. In DNA form, the CDR3 reads TGTGCCAGTTATAAGTCCGGGACTACGTACACCGGGGAGCTGTTTTTT. This codes for CASYKSGTTYTGELFF.